This TCR beta chain emerged from a study of identical twins. Study-wide points: Twins' surplus sharing was weaker for beta out-of-frame sequences. Researchers caution that invariant MAIT and iNKT cells could partly confound zero-insertion analyses. Cross-sectional statistical analysis was relied on for the conclusions, without the same donors being followed.

Note on this clonotype: Its target is not known.

TCRdb reprocessed the 5' RACE reads with MiXCR, giving one entry per CDR3 protein. The sample holds roughly 720,000 distinct CDR3 sequences, roughly 18% seen once. This CDR3 has 16 amino acids. Trimming at V came to 5 bases and at J to 6 bases, leaving 7 bases not matched to a gene. The sample was also linked to a second study, of T cells expressing NK-cell markers. That report adds: Several donors likewise had their CD3+CD56-NKG2C+ fraction led by these clonotypes.

This rearrangement joins TRBV12-3 or TRBV12-4 to TRBJ2-1; TRBD2 matches 13 bases. The sequenced material came from PBMCs. This TCR derives from a woman aged 18 to 35 in good health. CDR3 DNA sequence: TGTGCCAGCAGTCCTGGAGGGACTAGCGGGATCAATGAGCAGTTCTTC. Its protein product is CASSPGGTSGINEQFF.